This entry lists 25 T cell receptor beta chains sequenced from one sample in a study of control samples from healthy donors and cancer patients (dated by TCRdb to between 2020 and 2021). The library was prepared using the immunoSEQ multiplex PCR assay. The clones in this table, taken by TCRdb from immuneACCESS, are in-frame only. Not every clone is retained; where verified, under half of the shortfall comes from an unresolved V gene, and the cause of the rest is unknown. In this sample the table shows more than 95,000 clones, approximately 95% of which occur a single time. The ten largest clones represent roughly 8% of the sample. The sample was blood. These receptor sequences come from a man aged 18 to 30 in good health.

The chain combines TRBV6-2 or TRBV6-3 with TRBJ2-7; D is possibly TRBD2 (5 bases). The CDR3 consists of 13 residues. Trimming stripped 0 bases from V and 3 bases from J, with 6 bases between. CDR1 is MNHEY and CDR2 is SVGEGT in the germline V gene. This CDR3 is CASSYSAVYEQYF. The CDR3 coding sequence is TGTGCCAGCAGTTACTCAGCGGTCTACGAGCAGTACTTC.

The V and J genes are TRBV7-2 and TRBJ1-1; D perhaps matches TRBD1 (6 bases). Trimming removed 2 bases from V and 6 bases from J, with 10 bases in between. This CDR3 spans 13 amino acids. The germline V gene encodes CDR1 SGHTA and CDR2 FQGNSA. In DNA, the CDR3 is TGTGCCAGCAGCTTACCGGGACAAGCTGAAGCTTTCTTT. Encoded protein: CASSLPGQAEAFF.

The V call is TRBV4-2, the J call TRBJ1-5, with TRBD1 matching over 7 bases. The junction had 6 bases not matched to a gene; V was cut back by 1 base and J by 0 bases. The CDR3 runs to 17 residues. Looked up from germline, CDR1 is LGHNA and CDR2 is YNFKEQ. The CDR3 region is CASSQGRQGASNQPQHF. The CDR3 region has the DNA TGTGCCAGCAGCCAAGGAAGACAGGGAGCTAGCAATCAGCCCCAGCATTTT.

V usage is TRBV7-8 and J usage is TRBJ1-5, with a possible D match to TRBD1 (5 bases). There are 15 residues in the CDR3. Trimming pared 5 bases from V and 2 bases from J, leaving 13 bases between. Germline-derived CDR1 and CDR2 are SGHVS and FQNEAQ. CDR3 in DNA: TGTGCCAGCAGCCATGGGGGGGTTGGCAATCAGCCCCAGCATTTT. Its protein product is CASSHGGVGNQPQHF. Variable domain in full (rest from reference TRBV7-8 and TRBJ1-5): GAGVSQSPRYKVAKRGQDVALRCDPISGHVSLFWYQQALGQGPEFLTYFQNEAQLDKSGLPSDRFFAERPEGSVSTLKIQRTQQEDSAVYLCASSHGGVGNQPQHFGDGTRLSIL.

The chain uses TRBV30 and TRBJ2-7, with D tentatively TRBD2 (6 bases). Trimming shortened V by 0 bases and J by 9 bases, and 21 bases separated the two germline ends. In germline, CDR1 is GTSNPN, CDR2 SVGIG (reference sequence). This CDR3 contains 15 residues. The DNA for the CDR3 is TGTGCCTGGAGTGTACGAATAGCGGCACTAAAGGTGCAGTACTTC. This translates into CAWSVRIAALKVQYF.

The J gene is TRBJ1-5, the V gene TRBV4-3; 8 bases fit TRBD1. CDR1 is LGHNA and CDR2 is YSLEER in the germline V gene. After removal of 3 bases from V and 4 bases from J, the junction contained 5 bases not matched to a gene. This CDR3 is built from 15 residues. The CDR3 DNA reads as TGCGCCAGCAGCCACGACAGACAGGGGAATCAGCCCCAGCATTTT. Encoded protein: CASSHDRQGNQPQHF.

J is TRBJ1-2 and V is TRBV27; possible D gene TRBD1, 5 bases. CDR3 length: 12 residues. V lost 6 bases, J lost 10 bases, and 15 bases lay in between. Germline lookup yields CDR1 MNHEY and CDR2 SMNVEV (reference sequence). The CDR3 DNA reads TGTGCCAGCAGCCCACGGGGGGGAGACTACACCTTC. Translation gives CASSPRGGDYTF.

The chain carries TRBV7-9 and TRBJ2-3, with a weak D call TRBD2 (6 bases). The CDR3 loop spans 17 amino acids. The V and J ends lost 6 bases and 4 bases respectively, with 23 bases between them. Germline CDR1 and CDR2: SEHNR and FQNEAQ (reference sequence). The DNA for the CDR3 is TGTGCCAGCAGACAACTTATCTCTCTTGGGACTCCAGATACGCAGTATTTT. It is translated as CASRQLISLGTPDTQYF.

The chain uses TRBV5-1 and TRBJ2-2, with TRBD1 matching over 9 bases. V dropped 1 base and J dropped 4; count of bases not matched to a gene: 5. Germline loops: CDR1 SGHRS, CDR2 YFSETQ. This CDR3 is 16 amino acids long. CDR3 nucleotides: TGCGCCAGCAGCTTGATAGGACAGGGGACCACCGGGGAGCTGTTTTTT. This sequence encodes CASSLIGQGTTGELFF. Full variable domain (missing parts from reference TRBV5-1 and TRBJ2-2): KAGVTQTPRYLIKTRGQQVTLSCSPISGHRSVSWYQQTPGQGLQFLFEYFSETQRNKGNFPGRFSGRQFSNSRSEMNVSTLELGDSALYLCASSLIGQGTTGELFFGEGSRLTVL.

In DNA form, the CDR3 reads TGTGCCAGCAGCGTAGATCGGGGGGATGAGCAGTTCTTC. It yields the protein CASSVDRGDEQFF. The chain uses TRBV9 and TRBJ2-1; 7 bases are a match to TRBD2. Germline V CDR1 and CDR2: SGDLS, YYNGEE. V was pared by 0 bases and J by 8 bases, with 2 bases of the junction left unmatched. The CDR3 is 13 residues long.

About this clone itself: Mismatch with germline at one junction end may stem from a read error. The chain recombines TRBV4-2 with TRBJ1-1; D is undetermined. The CDR3 extends over 11 amino acids. CDR1 and CDR2 (germline): LGHNA, YNFKEQ. The CDR3 sequence: CASSLNLDLLF. The CDR3 DNA follows: TGTGCCAGCAGCCTCAATCTGGACCTTCTCTTT.

The rearrangement uses TRBV6-5 and TRBJ1-4; D is undetermined. The germline V gene has CDR1 MNHEY and CDR2 SVGAGI. The CDR3 is made up of 14 amino acids. Trimming took off 5 bases at V and 6 bases at J, with 13 bases between the two ends. CDR3 loop: CASSLSSYYEKLFF. The CDR3 region has the DNA TGTGCCAGCAGTCTCTCGTCTTACTATGAAAAACTGTTTTTT.

The chain is built from TRBV29-1 and TRBJ1-1, with 7 positions matching TRBD1. The length of the CDR3 is 14 residues. The germline V gene encodes CDR1 SQVTM and CDR2 ANQGSEA. Trimming cost V 6 bases and J 1 base; bases outside gene matches: 8. The CDR3 nucleotides are TGCAGCGTGCTGACAGGGAGGGCGAACACTGAAGCTTTCTTT. This sequence encodes CSVLTGRANTEAFF.

The CDR3 DNA is TGTGCCAGCAGCGTAGTGGCCCTCCGTGGTGGCTACACCTTC. The encoded protein is CASSVVALRGGYTF. The V gene is TRBV9, the J gene TRBJ1-2; D is unclear. CDR1 is SGDLS and CDR2 is YYNGEE in the germline V gene. Trimming pared 0 bases from V and 7 bases from J, leaving 13 bases between. CDR3 size: 14 residues. Full variable domain (remainder filled in from reference TRBV9 and TRBJ1-2): DSGVTQTPKHLITATGQRVTLRCSPRSGDLSVYWYQQSLDQGLQFLIQYYNGEERAKGNILERFSAQQFPDLHSELNLSSLELGDSALYFCASSVVALRGGYTFGSGTRLTVV.

The rearrangement uses TRBV15 and TRBJ1-6, with 7 bases fitting TRBD1. The germline gives CDR1 LNHNV, CDR2 YYDKDF (reference sequence). The ends lost 5 bases at V and 8 bases at J; junction bases unmatched: 6. This CDR3 contains 14 residues. In DNA, the CDR3 is TGTGCCACCAGCGCGGGACAGACCGATTCACCCCTCCACTTT. It codes for CATSAGQTDSPLHF.

This chain links TRBV18 with TRBJ2-2; TRBD2 might be the D (5 bases). Germline values: CDR1 KGHSH, CDR2 LQKENI. The V end lost 4 bases, the J end lost 7 bases, and 16 bases lay between the germline ends. The CDR3 covers 15 residues. The CDR3 DNA reads TGTGCCAGCTCACAAACCCGCGGGCCGGGCGGGGAGCTGTTTTTT. Its translation is CASSQTRGPGGELFF.

The chain joins TRBV29-1 to TRBJ1-1; D unclear. The V gene lost 1 base and the J gene lost 6 bases, with 24 bases spanning the gap. The V gene's germline CDR1 is SQVTM and CDR2 ANQGSEA. There are 17 residues in the CDR3. The CDR3: CSVEARPQVGIFAEAFF. The CDR3 nucleotides read TGCAGCGTTGAAGCTAGGCCTCAGGTAGGAATATTCGCTGAAGCTTTCTTT.

This chain uses TRBV6-5 with TRBJ1-2, with D possibly matching TRBD1 (5 bases). Trimming shortened V by 6 bases and J by 8 bases, and 13 bases separated the two germline ends. This CDR3 has 12 residues. The germline CDR1 and CDR2 sequences are MNHEY and SVGAGI. The CDR3 here is CASSLGGGGYTF. The CDR3 DNA follows: TGTGCCAGCAGCCTGGGGGGAGGGGGCTACACCTTC.

A single count supports this clone. The rearrangement uses TRBV7-2 and TRBJ1-4; 8 bases fit TRBD1. The CDR3 has 15 residues. Germline loops: CDR1 SGHTA, CDR2 FQGNSA. The V gene end was trimmed by 5 bases and the J gene end by 0 bases; junction bases not matched to a gene: 2. The CDR3 bases are TGTGCCAGCAGCCTACAGGGGGCAACTAATGAAAAACTGTTTTTT. Protein: CASSLQGATNEKLFF.

This clone came up a few times. This chain uses TRBV6-4 with TRBJ2-2; TRBD2 matches 8 bases. CDR1 and CDR2 from the germline V gene are MRHNA and SNTAGT. The CDR3 is 15 residues long. Trimming cost V 3 bases and J 0 bases; bases outside gene matches: 0. CDR3 sequence (DNA): TGTGCCAGCAGTGAGGGACTAGCGAACACCGGGGAGCTGTTTTTT. This encodes CASSEGLANTGELFF.

The V call is TRBV2, the J call TRBJ1-5; D unresolved. The CDR3 is made up of 15 amino acids. The germline V gene has CDR1 SNHLY and CDR2 FYNNEI. V was pared by 3 bases and J by 4 bases, with 13 bases between. CDR3 in amino acids: CASSEQAQANQPQHF. The CDR3 DNA follows: TGTGCCAGCAGTGAGCAGGCCCAGGCGAATCAGCCCCAGCATTTT.

V gene TRBV27 combines with J gene TRBJ1-1; unclear D gene. Germline V gene data show CDR1 as MNHEY and CDR2 as SMNVEV (reference sequence). The length of the CDR3 is 14 residues. V was shortened by 3 bases and J by 0 bases, with 8 bases between the two germline ends. The CDR3 spells CASSFASLNTEAFF. DNA for the CDR3: TGTGCCAGCAGTTTTGCCAGCTTGAACACTGAAGCTTTCTTT.

This chain joins TRBV6-5 and TRBJ1-2; tentative D call: TRBD1 (5 bases). Germline-derived CDR1 and CDR2 are MNHEY and SVGAGI. The CDR3 spans 15 residues. V was cut by 6 bases and J by 0 bases, with 14 bases left in between. CDR3 in DNA: TGTGCCAGCAGGGGGGGGACGGCCTCTAACTATGGCTACACCTTC. Amino acid sequence: CASRGGTASNYGYTF.

The genes are TRBV7-2 and TRBJ2-5; D not resolved. This CDR3 comprises 16 residues. The V gene's germline CDR1 is SGHTA and CDR2 FQGNSA. Trimming pared 4 bases from V and 5 bases from J, leaving 20 bases between. The CDR3 loop is CASSSAPSALGETQYF. CDR3 nucleotide sequence: TGTGCCAGCAGCTCCGCTCCAAGCGCCCTCGGGGAGACCCAGTACTTC.

CDR3 nucleotide sequence: TGTGCCAGCAGTTACGGGACAGACAATCAGCCCCAGCATTTT. Protein: CASSYGTDNQPQHF. The chain employs TRBV6-2 or TRBV6-3 and TRBJ1-5; 7 nucleotides align to TRBD1. Germline-derived CDR1 and CDR2 are MNHEY and SVGEGT. The CDR3 runs 14 residues. V shed 2 bases, J shed 3 bases, and the junction held 1 base outside the gene matches.